This TCR beta chain stems from a study of technical replicates of blood from a few donors. Assay used: immunoSEQ multiplex PCR; TCRdb lists only in-frame clones, some missing. The sample includes 100,000 or so clones, 85% to 95% of them seen just once. The CDR3 contains 16 residues. Germline V lookup: CDR1 PRHDT, CDR2 FYEKMQ (reference sequence). V lost 3 bases, J lost 6 bases, and 9 bases stayed unmatched. The J gene is TRBJ2-3, the V gene TRBV13; 10 positions match TRBD2. Source material: T cells isolated from PBMCs. The sequence came from a human donor in good health. For the CDR3, the DNA is TGTGCCAGCAGCTTCGCGGGAGCGGGAGGGGGTGATACGCAGTATTTT. It yields the protein CASSFAGAGGGDTQYF.